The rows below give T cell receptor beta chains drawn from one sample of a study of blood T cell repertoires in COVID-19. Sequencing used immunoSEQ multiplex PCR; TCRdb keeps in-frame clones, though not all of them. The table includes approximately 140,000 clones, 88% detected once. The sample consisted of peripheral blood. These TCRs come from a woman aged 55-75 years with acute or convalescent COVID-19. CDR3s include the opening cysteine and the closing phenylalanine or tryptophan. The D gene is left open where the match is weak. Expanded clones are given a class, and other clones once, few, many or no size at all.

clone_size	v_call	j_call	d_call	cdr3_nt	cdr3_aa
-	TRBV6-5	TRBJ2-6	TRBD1	TGTGCCAGCAGTCAGGGGGTCTCTGGGGCCAACGTCCTGACTTTC	CASSQGVSGANVLTF
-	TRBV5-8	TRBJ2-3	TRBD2	TGTGCCAGCAGCTTGGCCGGCGGGGGGACCACGGGATCAGATACGCAGTATTTT	CASSLAGGGTTGSDTQYF
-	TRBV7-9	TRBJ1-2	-	TGTGCCAGCAGCCCGACAGGAGTCAACTATGGCTACACCTTC	CASSPTGVNYGYTF
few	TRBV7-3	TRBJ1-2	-	TGTGCCAGCAGTTTAATGCCGGGGGTATATGGCTACACCTTC	CASSLMPGVYGYTF
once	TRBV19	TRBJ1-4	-	TGTGCCAGTGAAGACAGTTATGTTGAAAAACTGTTTTTT	CASEDSYVEKLFF
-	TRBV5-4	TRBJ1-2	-	TGTGCCAGCAGCCCTGGAGGGAACAACTATGGCTACACCTTC	CASSPGGNNYGYTF
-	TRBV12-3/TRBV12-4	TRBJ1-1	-	TGTGCCAGCTTGGGACAACCGAACACTGAAGCTTTCTTT	CASLGQPNTEAFF
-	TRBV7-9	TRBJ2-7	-	TGTGCCAGCAGCCTGTCGACTCTCCCCTACGAGCAGTACTTC	CASSLSTLPYEQYF
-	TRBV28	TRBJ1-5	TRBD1	TGTGCCAGCAGTCGACAGGGGGCTCGTCAGCCCCAGCATTTT	CASSRQGARQPQHF
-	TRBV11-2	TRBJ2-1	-	TGTGCCAGCAGCCCCCCGGGACTTCTCTACAATGAGCAGTTCTTC	CASSPPGLLYNEQFF
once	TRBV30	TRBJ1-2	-	TGTGCCTGGAGTCCCAACAGCTATGGCTACACCTTC	CAWSPNSYGYTF
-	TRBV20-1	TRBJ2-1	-	TGCAGTGCTAGATCGTACAATGAGCAGTTCTTC	CSARSYNEQFF
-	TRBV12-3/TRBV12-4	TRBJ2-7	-	TGTGCCAGCAGTCCCGACAGCTACTACGAGCAGTACTTC	CASSPDSYYEQYF
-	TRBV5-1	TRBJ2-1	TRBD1	TGCGCCAGCAGACTGGACAGGGGTCGTGAGCAGTTCTTC	CASRLDRGREQFF
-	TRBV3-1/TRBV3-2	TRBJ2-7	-	TGTGCCAGCAGCCAAGTCCCGGCCTACGAGCAGTACTTC	CASSQVPAYEQYF
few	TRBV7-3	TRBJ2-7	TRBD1	TGTGCCAGCAGCCCCCAGACAGGGGGTCCCTACGAGCAGTACTTC	CASSPQTGGPYEQYF
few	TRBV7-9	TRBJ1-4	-	TGTGCCAGCAGCCCCACCGGAGGGATTAATGAAAAACTGTTTTTT	CASSPTGGINEKLFF
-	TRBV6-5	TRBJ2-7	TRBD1	TGTGCCAGCAGCAGGGGGTTGACCTACGAGCAGTACTTC	CASSRGLTYEQYF
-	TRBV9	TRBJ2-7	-	TGTGCCAGCAGCGTCCCCAGCTCCTACGAGCAGTACTTC	CASSVPSSYEQYF
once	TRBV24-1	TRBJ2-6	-	TGTGCCACCGGGAGGTCAGGGCAAAGCTCTGGGGCCAACGTCCTGACTTTC	CATGRSGQSSGANVLTF
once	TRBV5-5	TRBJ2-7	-	TGTGCCAGCAGCTTGAGGTTAGCTACCTACGAGCAGTACTTC	CASSLRLATYEQYF
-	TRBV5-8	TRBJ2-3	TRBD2	TGTGCCAGCAGCTTGGGGGGGGGAAGCACAGATACGCAGTATTTT	CASSLGGGSTDTQYF
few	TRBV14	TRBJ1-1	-	TGTGCCAGCAGCCCGGAGTACTCGGAAGCTTTCTTT	CASSPEYSEAFF
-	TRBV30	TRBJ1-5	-	TGTGCCTGGAGTGATACGGGGTTTGGTTGGCCCCAGCATTTT	CAWSDTGFGWPQHF
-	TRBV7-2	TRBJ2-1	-	TGTGCCAGCAGCTTAGTCGCCTACAATGAGCAGTTCTTC	CASSLVAYNEQFF
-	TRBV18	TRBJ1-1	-	TGTGCCAGCTCGCTAGGGGGGGCAGAAGCTTTCTTT	CASSLGGAEAFF
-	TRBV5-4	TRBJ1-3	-	TGTGCCAGCAGCTTGGGACAGTCCGCTTCTGGAAACACCATATATTTT	CASSLGQSASGNTIYF
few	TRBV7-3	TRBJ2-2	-	TGTGCCAGCAGTTTTCAAGGGGCGTCCGGGGAGCTGTTTTTT	CASSFQGASGELFF
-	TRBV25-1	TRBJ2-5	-	TGTGCCAGCAGGTCTTTGGGCAGAGAGACCCAGTACTTC	CASRSLGRETQYF
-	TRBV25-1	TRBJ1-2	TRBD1	TGTGCCAGCAGTGAATGGACAGGGGGCACCTATGGCTACACCTTC	CASSEWTGGTYGYTF
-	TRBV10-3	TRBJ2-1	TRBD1	TGTGCCATCAGTGTCCCCCCCGGGACAGGGACCAACAATGAGCAGTTCTTC	CAISVPPGTGTNNEQFF
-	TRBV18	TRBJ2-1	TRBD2	TGTGCCAGCTCACTTCTAGCGGACTCCAATGAGCAGTTCTTC	CASSLLADSNEQFF
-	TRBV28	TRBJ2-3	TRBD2	TGTGCCAGCATCGGACTAGCGGGGGGGCGTGACACAGATACGCAGTATTTT	CASIGLAGGRDTDTQYF
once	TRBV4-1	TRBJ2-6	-	TGCGCCAGCAGCCTCCCGACTAATCCTGGGGCCAACGTCCTGACTTTC	CASSLPTNPGANVLTF
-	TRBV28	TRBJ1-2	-	TGTGCCAGCAGTTTTGGGGCACAGAGGAACTATGGCTACACCTTC	CASSFGAQRNYGYTF
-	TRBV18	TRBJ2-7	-	TGTGCCAGCTCACCAGCGACAGGTCCCTACGAGCAGTACTTC	CASSPATGPYEQYF
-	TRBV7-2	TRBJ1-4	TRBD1	TGTGCCAGCAGCCTTCAAGGACAGGGGGGAACTAATGAAAAACTGTTTTTT	CASSLQGQGGTNEKLFF
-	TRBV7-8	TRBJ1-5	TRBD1	TGTGCCAGCAGCTCGGCCGGGACAGGGGGTGGGAATCAGCCCCAGCATTTT	CASSSAGTGGGNQPQHF
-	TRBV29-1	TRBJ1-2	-	TGCAGCGCCGGGGACTCCGACTATGGCTACACCTTC	CSAGDSDYGYTF
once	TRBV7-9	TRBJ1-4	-	TGTGCCAGCAGCTTAGCTCAGGCGAATGAAAAACTGTTTTTT	CASSLAQANEKLFF
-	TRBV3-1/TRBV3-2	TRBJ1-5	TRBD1	TGTGCCAGCAGCTCGGGACAGGGGGCTATTAGCAATCAGCCCCAGCATTTT	CASSSGQGAISNQPQHF
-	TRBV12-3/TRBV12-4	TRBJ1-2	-	TGTGCCAGCAGCCCGTCCTATAGCTATGGCTACACCTTC	CASSPSYSYGYTF
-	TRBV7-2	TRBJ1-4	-	TGTGCCAGCAGCTTGCTGGACTCGGGGGAAAAACTGTTTTTT	CASSLLDSGEKLFF
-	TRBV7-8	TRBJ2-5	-	TGTGCCAGCAGCCCCAGGGTAGGGGAGACCCAGTACTTC	CASSPRVGETQYF
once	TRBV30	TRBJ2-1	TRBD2	TGTGCCTGGACTAGCGGGGGCAATGAGCAGTTCTTC	CAWTSGGNEQFF